This TCR beta chain emerged from a study of beta chain features in type 1 diabetes. The study, taken as a whole, reports: Type 1 diabetes patients showed a moderate but significant shortening of TCRB CDR3s in all four CD4+ subsets. Individuals with type 1 diabetes displayed fewer insertions and more deletions at VDJ junctions. Healthy donors had naive, central memory and Treg TCRB repertoires that appeared less similar than those seen among patients.

This clone occurred a few times. Its target is unknown. Sorted CD4+ subsets: naive, central memory, regulatory, stem cell-like memory (CD45RO/CCR7/CD25/CD127/CD95/CD27 panel). Since all of the isolated RNA was reverse transcribed, expressed TCRB transcripts were what got sequenced. Here immunoSEQ multiplex PCR was the method, and the copy in TCRdb shows in-frame clones only, minus some. The sample contains some 120,000 clones, roughly a sixth of which appear only once. CDR3 length: 14 amino acids. Sequencing was performed on central memory CD4+ T cells from blood. The clonotype comes from a man younger than 30 with type 1 diabetes. V usage is TRBV21-1 and J usage is TRBJ2-7. TRBV21-1 represents a pseudogene. The CDR3 DNA sequence: TGTGCCAGCAGCATGGTGGCAGAACTCTACGAGCAGTACTTC. Protein: CASSMVAELYEQYF.